Each of the 18 T cell receptor beta chains below was sequenced from the same sample in a study of shared clonotypes between healthy human individuals. Assay: immunoSEQ multiplex PCR; the TCRdb copy retains only in-frame clones and omits some. The table lists about 470,000 clones, 70% to 80% of them singletons. Sequenced sample: PBMCs. The receptors derive from a woman aged 40 to 55 in good health. Some clones in this sample may be carry-over from other donors' samples.

The chain uses TRBV19 and TRBJ1-4; 7 bases are shared with TRBD1. From germline, CDR1 is LNHDA and CDR2 SQIVND (reference sequence). CDR3 length: 15 amino acids. V gave up 5 bases and J gave up 3 bases; unmatched junction bases: 6. CDR3 in amino acids: CASSVQGRANEKLFF. The CDR3 DNA reads TGTGCCAGTAGTGTACAGGGGAGAGCTAATGAAAAACTGTTTTTT.

This sequence joins TRBV9 and TRBJ2-5, with 10 bases aligning to TRBD2. The CDR3 extends over 16 amino acids. V lost 0 bases to trimming and J lost 4 bases; unmatched junction nucleotides: 6. Germline-derived CDR1 and CDR2 are SGDLS and YYNGEE. CDR3 nucleotide sequence: TGTGCCAGCAGCGTAGTTAAGCGGGAGGGCCGAGAGACCCAGTACTTC. It translates to CASSVVKREGRETQYF.

Only one count was recorded for this clone. V is TRBV6-6 and J is TRBJ1-3; no clear D gene. Per germline, CDR1 MNHNY and CDR2 SVGAGI (reference sequence). The ends were cut back, 2 bases at V and 0 bases at J, with 11 bases in the middle. There are 16 residues in the CDR3. CDR3 loop: CASSYGRVSSGNTIYF. CDR3 sequence (DNA): TGTGCCAGCAGTTACGGCCGCGTGAGCTCTGGAAACACCATATATTTT.

The rearrangement joins TRBV4-2 to TRBJ2-2, with 9 bases lining up with TRBD1. This CDR3 has 16 amino acids. V lost 5 bases, J lost 4 bases, and 8 bases stayed unmatched. Germline V gene data show CDR1 as LGHNA and CDR2 as YNFKEQ. CDR3 loop: CASSSYRGRRTGELFF. The CDR3 region has the DNA TGTGCCAGCAGCTCTTACAGGGGGCGACGCACCGGGGAGCTGTTTTTT.

V and J are TRBV9 and TRBJ2-1, with D maybe TRBD2 (6 bases). Trimming pared 2 bases from V and 5 bases from J, leaving 11 bases between. CDR3 size: 14 residues. Germline-derived CDR1 and CDR2 are SGDLS and YYNGEE. This chain's CDR3 is CASSVSGANNEQFF. The CDR3 DNA sequence: TGTGCCAGCAGCGTTAGCGGCGCTAACAATGAGCAGTTCTTC.

This clone was seen just once. CDR3 amino acids: CASSPRGGSNNEQFF. The CDR3 region has the DNA TGTGCCAGCAGTCCCCGGGGGGGGAGCAACAATGAGCAGTTCTTC. The chain recombines TRBV6-1 with TRBJ2-1; 8 bases are shared with TRBD2. The CDR3 covers 15 residues. Germline-derived CDR1 and CDR2 are MNHNS and SASEGT. V was pared by 5 bases and J by 5 bases, with 8 bases of the junction left unmatched.

The gene calls are TRBV11-1 and TRBJ1-2; 7 bases are shared with TRBD1. The CDR3 is 14 amino acids. With V trimmed by 0 bases and J by 8 bases, 6 bases remained unmatched. CDR1 is SGHAT, CDR2 FQDESV, per germline (reference sequence). CDR3 protein: CASSLAGGARGYTF. Written as DNA, the CDR3 is TGTGCCAGCAGCTTAGCAGGGGGCGCGAGAGGCTACACCTTC.

This CDR3 is CASNRGRDTEAFF. CDR3 bases: TGTGCCAGCAATAGGGGGCGAGACACTGAAGCTTTCTTT. This sequence joins TRBV6-5 and TRBJ1-1; 7 bases map to TRBD1. The junction had 5 bases not matched to a gene; V was cut back by 7 bases and J by 3 bases. Per germline, CDR1 MNHEY and CDR2 SVGAGI. The CDR3 covers 13 residues.

The V and J genes are TRBV7-5 and TRBJ1-1. TRBV7-5 is flagged as a pseudogene. This CDR3 region has 12 residues. The CDR3 sequence: CVRSPPKSEAFF. The CDR3 region has the DNA TGTGTCAGAAGCCCACCGAAGTCTGAAGCTTTCTTT.

The chain has TRBV5-6 and TRBJ1-5; 7 bases agree with TRBD1. This CDR3 spans 17 amino acids. V trimming: 5 bases; J trimming: 0 bases; junction bases outside the gene matches: 11. CDR1 and CDR2 from the germline V gene are SGHDT and YYEEEE. Here the CDR3 DNA reads TGTGCCAGCAGGGAAAAACAGGGACAGTATAGCAATCAGCCCCAGCATTTT. The encoded protein is CASREKQGQYSNQPQHF.

V usage is TRBV7-2 and J usage is TRBJ1-1, with D hard to call. The germline V gene encodes CDR1 SGHTA and CDR2 FQGNSA. The V end was cut by 5 bases, the J end by 2 bases, with 12 bases between. This CDR3 spans 14 amino acids. CDR3 loop: CASSPPFANTEAFF. CDR3 DNA sequence: TGTGCCAGCAGCCCCCCCTTCGCTAACACTGAAGCTTTCTTT.

V gene TRBV7-2 combines with J gene TRBJ2-3; 8 bases agree with TRBD1. The CDR3 runs 14 residues. Trimming took 5 bases from V and 5 from J; bases not matched to a gene: 6. Looked up from germline, CDR1 is SGHTA and CDR2 is FQGNSA. CDR3 amino acids: CASSAGQGLDTQYF. The CDR3 bases are TGTGCCAGCAGCGCCGGACAGGGCCTAGATACGCAGTATTTT.

Concerning this clone itself: The germline gene is not matched at one end of the junction; a read error may be the cause. The gene calls are TRBV30 and TRBJ1-2; 9 bases agree with TRBD1. Per the germline V gene, CDR1 is GTSNPN and CDR2 is SVGIG (reference sequence). The CDR3 has 12 amino acids. This chain's CDR3 is CAWSRDRAARAF. CDR3 DNA sequence: TGTGCCTGGAGTCGGGACAGGGCCGCTAGGGCCTTC.

The chain recombines TRBV6-1 with TRBJ1-1; D possibly corresponds to TRBD1 (5 bases). V was pared by 4 bases and J by 0 bases, with 9 bases between. The CDR3 spans 14 residues. Germline-derived CDR1 and CDR2 are MNHNS and SASEGT. CDR3 residues: CASSATVMNTEAFF. The CDR3 region has the DNA TGTGCCAGCAGTGCGACAGTTATGAACACTGAAGCTTTCTTT.

V and J are TRBV5-1 and TRBJ2-5; TRBD1 matches 7 bases. The germline CDR1 and CDR2 sequences are SGHRS and YFSETQ. CDR3 size: 14 residues. The V gene end was trimmed by 4 bases and the J gene end by 2 bases; junction bases not matched to a gene: 5. This chain's CDR3 is CASSPDREQETQYF. The CDR3, as DNA: TGCGCCAGCAGCCCCGACAGGGAACAAGAGACCCAGTACTTC.

The chain employs TRBV5-8 and TRBJ2-2, with D perhaps TRBD2 (6 bases). This CDR3 has 18 residues. From germline, CDR1 is SGHTS and CDR2 YDEGEE. V lost 1 base to trimming and J lost 4 bases, with 20 bases between them. CDR3 DNA: TGTGCCAGCAGCTTGATTTTGGGCGGGAAGGCAAGCACCGGGGAGCTGTTTTTT. Its protein product is CASSLILGGKASTGELFF. The full variable domain, completed using reference TRBV5-8 and TRBJ2-2, is EAGVTQSPTHLIKTRGQQATLRCSPISGHTSVYWYQQALGLGLQFLLWYDEGEERNRGNFPPRFSGRQFPNYSSELNVNALELEDSALYLCASSLILGGKASTGELFFGEGSRLTVL.

This chain joins TRBV5-1 and TRBJ2-2; TRBD2 aligns across 7 bases. Germline loops: CDR1 SGHRS, CDR2 YFSETQ. The CDR3 spans 14 residues. V lost 7 bases and J lost 3; bases outside the gene matches: 6. This chain's CDR3 is CASYRLADTGELFF. CDR3 nucleotides: TGCGCCAGCTATAGGCTAGCGGACACCGGGGAGCTGTTTTTT.

This clone came up many times. This chain links TRBV21-1 with TRBJ1-1; TRBD1, as called in the table, went unchecked against the DNA. TRBV21-1 is classified as a pseudogene. The CDR3 contains 17 residues. As DNA, the CDR3 is TGTGCCAGCATCTTCGACAGGGGGCAGGTTATGAACACTGAAGCTTTCTTT. Translation: CASIFDRGQVMNTEAFF.